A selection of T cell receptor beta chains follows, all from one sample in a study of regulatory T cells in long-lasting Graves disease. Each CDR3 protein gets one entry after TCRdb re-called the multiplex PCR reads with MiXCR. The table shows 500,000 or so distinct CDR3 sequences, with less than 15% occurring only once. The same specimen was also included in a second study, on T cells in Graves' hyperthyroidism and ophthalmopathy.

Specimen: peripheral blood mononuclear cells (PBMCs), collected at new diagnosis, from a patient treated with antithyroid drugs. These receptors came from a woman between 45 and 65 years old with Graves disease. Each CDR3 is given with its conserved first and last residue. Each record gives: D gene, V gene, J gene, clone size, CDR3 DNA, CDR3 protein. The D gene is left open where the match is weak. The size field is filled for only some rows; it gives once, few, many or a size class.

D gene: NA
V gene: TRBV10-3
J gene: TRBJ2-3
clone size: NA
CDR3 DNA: TGTGCCATCAGTGAGTCGGGGATTCTAACAGATACGCAGTATTTT
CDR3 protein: CAISESGILTDTQYF

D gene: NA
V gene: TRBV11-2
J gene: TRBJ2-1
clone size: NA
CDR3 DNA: TGTGCCAGCAGCCGAGGGGGGTACCAAGGAAGTGAGCAGTTCTTC
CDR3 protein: CASSRGGYQGSEQFF

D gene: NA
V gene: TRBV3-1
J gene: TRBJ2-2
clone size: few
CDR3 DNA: TGTGCCAGCAGCCAAGCTTGGGGGTTGCGAACCGGGGAGCTGTTTTTT
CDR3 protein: CASSQAWGLRTGELFF

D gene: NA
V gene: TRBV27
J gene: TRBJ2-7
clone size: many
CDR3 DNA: TGTGCCAGCAGTTTAGGGGGGGGCGCGTCCTACGAGCAGTACTTC
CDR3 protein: CASSLGGGASYEQYF

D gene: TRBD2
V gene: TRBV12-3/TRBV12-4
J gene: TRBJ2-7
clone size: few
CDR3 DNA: TGTGCCAGCAGTTTAGAGGGTTGGGGTGGGGGGGGCTACGAGCAGTACTTC
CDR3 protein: CASSLEGWGGGGYEQYF

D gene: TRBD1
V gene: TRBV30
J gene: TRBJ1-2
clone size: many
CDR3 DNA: TGTGCCTGGAGACCTACAGGGGGCGTCTATGGCTACACCTTC
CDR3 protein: CAWRPTGGVYGYTF

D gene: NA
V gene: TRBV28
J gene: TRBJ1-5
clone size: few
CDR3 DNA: TGTGCCAGCATCTTGAATAGCAATCAGCCCCAGCATTTT
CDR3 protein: CASILNSNQPQHF

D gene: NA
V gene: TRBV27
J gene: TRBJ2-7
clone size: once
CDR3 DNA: TGTGCCAGCAGCGAACCGGGACGTCTTAAGCAGTACTTC
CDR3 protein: CASSEPGRLKQYF

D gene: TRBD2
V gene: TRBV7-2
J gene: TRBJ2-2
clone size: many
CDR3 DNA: TGTGCCAGCAGCCTGGGACTAGCGGGAGTGGTGAGGAACACCGGGGAGCTGTTTTTT
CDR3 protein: CASSLGLAGVVRNTGELFF

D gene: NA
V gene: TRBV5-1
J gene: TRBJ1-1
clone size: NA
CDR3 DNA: TGCGCCAGCTTCGGCTTATCTCACACTGAAGCTTTCTTT
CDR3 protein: CASFGLSHTEAFF

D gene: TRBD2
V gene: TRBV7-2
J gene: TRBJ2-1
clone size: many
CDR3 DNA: TGTGCCAGCAGCTTAGAAAATCTGGCGGGAGGGCCGGGTAATGAGCAGTTCTTC
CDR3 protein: CASSLENLAGGPGNEQFF

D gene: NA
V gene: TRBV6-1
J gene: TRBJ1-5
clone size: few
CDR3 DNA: TGTGCCAGCAGTGAACGGTGGGACGATCAGCCCCAGCATTTT
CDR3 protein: CASSERWDDQPQHF

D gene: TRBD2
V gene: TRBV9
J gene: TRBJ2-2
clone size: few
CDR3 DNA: TGTGCCAGCAGCGTAGAGAGCGGGAGTCACACCGGGGAGCTGTTTTTT
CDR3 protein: CASSVESGSHTGELFF

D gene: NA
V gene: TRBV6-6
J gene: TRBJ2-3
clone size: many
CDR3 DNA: TGTGCCAGCAGTTACTCGGGGCGGGGCAGCGGTTCTTGGGCGCAGTATTTT
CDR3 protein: CASSYSGRGSGSWAQYF

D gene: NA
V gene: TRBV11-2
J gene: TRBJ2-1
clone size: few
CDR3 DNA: TGTGCCAGCAGCTTAGGGGCGAGTGAGCAGTTCTTC
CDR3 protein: CASSLGASEQFF

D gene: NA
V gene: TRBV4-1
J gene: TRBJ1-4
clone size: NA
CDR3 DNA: TGCGCCAGCAGCGACCGGGAGGGGGTTTCAAATGAAAAACTGTTTTTT
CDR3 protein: CASSDREGVSNEKLFF

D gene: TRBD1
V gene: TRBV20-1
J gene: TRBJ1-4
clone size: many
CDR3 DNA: TGCAGTGCTATGGGACAGGGGCCCACGCATAATGAAAAACTGTTTTTT
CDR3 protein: CSAMGQGPTHNEKLFF

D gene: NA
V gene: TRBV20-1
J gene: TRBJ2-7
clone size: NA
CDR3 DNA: TGCAGTGCGCCGACTCGGGTGGGGTACCATCGCTCCTACGAGCAGTACTTC
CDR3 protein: CSAPTRVGYHRSYEQYF